This T cell receptor (beta chain) was obtained from a study of T cells expressing NK-cell markers. TCRdb reanalyzed the 5' RACE reads, giving one entry per CDR3 protein sequence and no DNA. In total, the table holds 250,000 to 300,000 distinct CDR3 sequences. CDR3 size: 15 residues. Per the germline V gene, CDR1 is SGHRS and CDR2 is YFSETQ. Sample: blood T cells: a sorted CD56 or NKG2C T cell subset, CD4+ or CD8+ T cells, or bulk PBMC T cells (not recorded which). The V call is TRBV5-1, the J call TRBJ1-1. The source is a man between 18 and 35 years old in good health. CDR3 region: CASSLEFGRDTEAFF.